Listed below are T cell receptor beta chains from one sample, sequenced in a study of cytomegalovirus exposure and HLA in healthy donors. Sequencing used immunoSEQ multiplex PCR; TCRdb keeps in-frame clones, though not all of them. The data hold tens of thousands of clones, with roughly 94% observed a single time. Sequences were obtained from PBMCs. All receptors come from a man aged 18 to 29 in good health and CMV-seronegative. Each CDR3 is given without its conserved first and last residue. The D gene is left open where the match is weak.

V | D | CDR3
TRBV5-4 | TRBD2 | ASSVTSGRTDTQY
TRBV7-2 | TRBD1 | ASGGQGAVYEQY
TRBV28 | TRBD1 | ASSLMGTGVLGGYT
TRBV2 | TRBD1 | ASGITPGQLSGNTIY
TRBV5-1 | TRBD1 | ASTSTPGQQETQY
TRBV18 | - | ASSRDLWDEQY
TRBV7-2 | - | ASSYDSSYNEQF
TRBV5-1 | TRBD1 | ASSLSRDSYNQPQH
TRBV2 | - | ASSGGQPSYEQY
TRBV7-9 | TRBD1 | ASSFAGTAYEQY
TRBV5-6 | TRBD1 | ASSLGTGPNQPQH
TRBV10-3 | TRBD1 | AISKTGGMGVNTEAF
TRBV2 | - | ASSWGEGGQPQH
TRBV5-6 | TRBD1 | ASSLRQGYFYEQY
TRBV7-9 | TRBD1 | ASSSWDRDPYGYT
TRBV6-6 | - | ASSYSGTDDYGYT
TRBV7-2 | - | ASSSEADNTEAF
TRBV6-4 | TRBD2 | ASSDVAGGPDTQY
TRBV9 | TRBD2 | ASSVGGGTGELF
TRBV30 | - | AWVGQPQNTIY
TRBV5-1 | - | ASSLGTSTDTQY
TRBV5-6 | - | ASSLQAYYEQY
TRBV5-5 | TRBD1 | ASILAEGTGNTGELF
TRBV11-3 | TRBD1 | ASSFGTATEAF
TRBV19 | - | ASSRSGTFSGGVYEQY
TRBV19 | - | ASSHLPAGPYEQY
TRBV7-9 | - | ASSWGRDNEQF
TRBV30 | - | AWRVAGSYNEQF
TRBV27 | - | ASRTQGIGGYT
TRBV30 | - | AWSLRGSSYEQY
TRBV19 | - | ASSAQGNTEAF
TRBV7-3 | - | ASSPNPGGTQY